The rows below give T cell receptor beta chains drawn from one sample of a study of cytomegalovirus exposure and HLA in healthy donors. The table came from immunoSEQ multiplex PCR; TCRdb's copy has only in-frame clones and leaves some out. The sample has 180,000 or so clones, 60% to 80% seen once. The sequenced sample consisted of PBMCs. Receptors were obtained from a man in his fifties in good health and CMV-seropositive. The CDR3 runs from the conserved cysteine through the conserved F or W. D genes are given only for firm matches. Only part of the rows carry a size: once, few, many, or a class if the clone is expanded.

CDR3nt: TGTGCCAGCAGTTACTCCATCCCCGCGGGCGGAAACACCATATATTTT
CDR3aa: CASSYSIPAGGNTIYF
d_gene: .
abundance: .
v_gene: TRBV6-5
j_gene: TRBJ1-3

CDR3nt: TGTGCCAGCAGTTTAATGGCTAGCTCGGGGGAGACCCAGTACTTC
CDR3aa: CASSLMASSGETQYF
d_gene: .
abundance: medium-sized
v_gene: TRBV28
j_gene: TRBJ2-5

CDR3nt: TGTGCCAGCAGTTTAAAGGGACAGGGGGCAGGTGGAAACACCATATATTTT
CDR3aa: CASSLKGQGAGGNTIYF
d_gene: TRBD1
abundance: .
v_gene: TRBV27
j_gene: TRBJ1-3

CDR3nt: TGTGCCAGCAGCCCCGACAGGGGGCTATCTGGAAACACCATATATTTT
CDR3aa: CASSPDRGLSGNTIYF
d_gene: TRBD1
abundance: .
v_gene: TRBV5-8
j_gene: TRBJ1-3

CDR3nt: TGTGCCAGCAGCTTAGGACAGGGGGAAGAGACCCAGTACTTC
CDR3aa: CASSLGQGEETQYF
d_gene: TRBD1
abundance: once
v_gene: TRBV11-2
j_gene: TRBJ2-5

CDR3nt: TGTGCCAGTAGGACCCCGGGACAGAACACTGAAGCTTTCTTT
CDR3aa: CASRTPGQNTEAFF
d_gene: .
abundance: once
v_gene: TRBV19
j_gene: TRBJ1-1

CDR3nt: TGTGCCAGCAGCCGGGATTCAGGGCTTGAAAAACTGTTTTTT
CDR3aa: CASSRDSGLEKLFF
d_gene: .
abundance: .
v_gene: TRBV14
j_gene: TRBJ1-4

CDR3nt: TGTGCCAGCAGCGTCGGGGTAGCGGGGGCCGCCACAGATACGCAGTATTTT
CDR3aa: CASSVGVAGAATDTQYF
d_gene: TRBD2
abundance: .
v_gene: TRBV9
j_gene: TRBJ2-3

CDR3nt: TGTGCCACCAGCAGAGTTCCGGAGGATGAAAAACTGTTTTTT
CDR3aa: CATSRVPEDEKLFF
d_gene: .
abundance: .
v_gene: TRBV15
j_gene: TRBJ1-4

CDR3nt: TGTGCCAGCACCAAGGCGGACAGACTGGATCAGCCCCAGCATTTT
CDR3aa: CASTKADRLDQPQHF
d_gene: .
abundance: .
v_gene: TRBV28
j_gene: TRBJ1-5

CDR3nt: TGTGCCAGCTCCCTATCTGTCGAGGGTAACTATGGCTACACCTTC
CDR3aa: CASSLSVEGNYGYTF
d_gene: .
abundance: .
v_gene: TRBV18
j_gene: TRBJ1-2

CDR3nt: TGTGCCAGCAGTTTATCCCAGGGGGCCACCGGGGAGCTGTTTTTT
CDR3aa: CASSLSQGATGELFF
d_gene: TRBD1
abundance: once
v_gene: TRBV27
j_gene: TRBJ2-2

CDR3nt: TGCGCCAGCGCCTCGGGCGGGGGGGCGGCAGATACGCAGTATTTT
CDR3aa: CASASGGGAADTQYF
d_gene: TRBD2
abundance: .
v_gene: TRBV4-1
j_gene: TRBJ2-3

CDR3nt: TGTGCCAGCAGCTTAGTAGGGGGCCAAACTGAGGCTTTCTTT
CDR3aa: CASSLVGGQTEAFF
d_gene: TRBD1
abundance: .
v_gene: TRBV13
j_gene: TRBJ1-1

CDR3nt: TGTGCCAGCAGCGTCTATCGGGGGAATGGCGGGGAGCTGTTTTTT
CDR3aa: CASSVYRGNGGELFF
d_gene: .
abundance: .
v_gene: TRBV7-9
j_gene: TRBJ2-2

CDR3nt: TGTGCCAGCAGTTGGACAGGGGGTCAGCCCCAGCATTTT
CDR3aa: CASSWTGGQPQHF
d_gene: TRBD1
abundance: few
v_gene: TRBV6-6
j_gene: TRBJ1-5

CDR3nt: TGTGCCAGCAGTGGTGTATTTCTTACCTACGAGCAGTACTTC
CDR3aa: CASSGVFLTYEQYF
d_gene: .
abundance: few
v_gene: TRBV6-1
j_gene: TRBJ2-7

CDR3nt: TGTGCCAGCAGCTTAGGAGGACAGGGGTTGCGGAAACTGTTTTTT
CDR3aa: CASSLGGQGLRKLFF
d_gene: TRBD1
abundance: .
v_gene: TRBV7-2
j_gene: TRBJ1-4

CDR3nt: TGTGCCAGTAGGACCCGGGACAACAATGGCTACACCTTC
CDR3aa: CASRTRDNNGYTF
d_gene: .
abundance: .
v_gene: TRBV19
j_gene: TRBJ1-2

CDR3nt: TGTGCCAGCAGCTCGACCAGGACAACCTACAATGAGCAGTTCTTC
CDR3aa: CASSSTRTTYNEQFF
d_gene: .
abundance: .
v_gene: TRBV9
j_gene: TRBJ2-1

CDR3nt: TGTGCCAGCCTCGGACAGGGGGGGGCCTCTGGGGCCAACGTCCTGACTTTC
CDR3aa: CASLGQGGASGANVLTF
d_gene: TRBD1
abundance: .
v_gene: TRBV18
j_gene: TRBJ2-6

CDR3nt: TGTGCCAGCTCACCACAACAGGGAAGCACTGAAGCTTTCTTT
CDR3aa: CASSPQQGSTEAFF
d_gene: .
abundance: once
v_gene: TRBV18
j_gene: TRBJ1-1

CDR3nt: TGTGCCAGCAGTTCGCGACCGGGACAGGGCATGAACACTGAAGCTTTCTTT
CDR3aa: CASSSRPGQGMNTEAFF
d_gene: TRBD1
abundance: .
v_gene: TRBV28
j_gene: TRBJ1-1

CDR3nt: TGTGCCAGCAGTGAATATAGCGGGGGGGCCGGTCCGGATGAGCAGTTCTTC
CDR3aa: CASSEYSGGAGPDEQFF
d_gene: TRBD2
abundance: .
v_gene: TRBV2
j_gene: TRBJ2-1

CDR3nt: TGTGCCAGTAGTTTCGAGCAATGGAGCGAAAAACTGTTTTTT
CDR3aa: CASSFEQWSEKLFF
d_gene: .
abundance: many
v_gene: TRBV19
j_gene: TRBJ1-4

CDR3nt: TGTGCCAGCAGTACCGGGACAGGGGGCGAGCAGTACTTC
CDR3aa: CASSTGTGGEQYF
d_gene: TRBD1
abundance: few
v_gene: TRBV5-6
j_gene: TRBJ2-7

CDR3nt: TGTGCCAGCAGCCGGACAGGGAGCACAGATACGCAGTATTTT
CDR3aa: CASSRTGSTDTQYF
d_gene: TRBD1
abundance: .
v_gene: TRBV2
j_gene: TRBJ2-3

CDR3nt: TGCAGCGTTGTGGGCCTCTCCCCCTACAATGAGCAGTTCTTC
CDR3aa: CSVVGLSPYNEQFF
d_gene: .
abundance: once
v_gene: TRBV29-1
j_gene: TRBJ2-1

CDR3nt: TGTGCCAGCAGCCTCGGTAGCGGGGCCAACACCGGGGAGCTGTTTTTT
CDR3aa: CASSLGSGANTGELFF
d_gene: TRBD2
abundance: .
v_gene: TRBV5-4
j_gene: TRBJ2-2

CDR3nt: TGTGCCAGCAGCTTGGGGCGAGGCGGGACAGGGGGGTACGAGCAGTACTTC
CDR3aa: CASSLGRGGTGGYEQYF
d_gene: TRBD1
abundance: .
v_gene: TRBV5-4
j_gene: TRBJ2-7

CDR3nt: TGTGCCAGCAGCCCACACCCCGGGTCTTACGAGCAGTACTTC
CDR3aa: CASSPHPGSYEQYF
d_gene: .
abundance: .
v_gene: TRBV7-7
j_gene: TRBJ2-7

CDR3nt: TGCAGCGTTGAAAAGGCGGCCACTCGGAACACTGAAGCTTTCTTT
CDR3aa: CSVEKAATRNTEAFF
d_gene: .
abundance: .
v_gene: TRBV29-1
j_gene: TRBJ1-1

CDR3nt: TGTGCCAGCCAGAACAGGGGTCTCAAGAATCAGCCCCAGCATTTT
CDR3aa: CASQNRGLKNQPQHF
d_gene: TRBD1
abundance: .
v_gene: TRBV28
j_gene: TRBJ1-5

CDR3nt: TGTGCCAGCAGTTTGGGGGGACAGGGCTCCGAAGCTTTCTTT
CDR3aa: CASSLGGQGSEAFF
d_gene: TRBD1
abundance: .
v_gene: TRBV28
j_gene: TRBJ1-1

CDR3nt: TGTGCCAGCTCGGGCGGGTCGGCTGTGGAAAAACTGTTTTTT
CDR3aa: CASSGGSAVEKLFF
d_gene: .
abundance: .
v_gene: TRBV5-6
j_gene: TRBJ1-4

CDR3nt: TGTGCCAGCAGTTTACTAGCGGGGGGGGAGACGAGGTACAATGAGCAGTTCTTC
CDR3aa: CASSLLAGGETRYNEQFF
d_gene: TRBD2
abundance: .
v_gene: TRBV28
j_gene: TRBJ2-1

CDR3nt: TGTGCCAGCAGCTTGGCTGCTAACTATGGCTACACCTTC
CDR3aa: CASSLAANYGYTF
d_gene: .
abundance: .
v_gene: TRBV5-4
j_gene: TRBJ1-2